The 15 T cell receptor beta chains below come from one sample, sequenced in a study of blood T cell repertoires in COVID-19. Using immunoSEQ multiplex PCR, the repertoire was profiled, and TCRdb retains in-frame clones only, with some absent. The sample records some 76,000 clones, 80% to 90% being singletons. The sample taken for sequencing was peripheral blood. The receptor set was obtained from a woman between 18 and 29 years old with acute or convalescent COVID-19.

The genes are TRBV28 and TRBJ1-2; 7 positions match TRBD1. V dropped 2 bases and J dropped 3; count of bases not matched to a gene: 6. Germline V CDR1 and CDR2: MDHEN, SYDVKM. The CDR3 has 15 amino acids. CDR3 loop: CASSLIQGVDYGYTF. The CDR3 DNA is TGTGCCAGCAGTTTAATCCAGGGGGTCGACTATGGCTACACCTTC.

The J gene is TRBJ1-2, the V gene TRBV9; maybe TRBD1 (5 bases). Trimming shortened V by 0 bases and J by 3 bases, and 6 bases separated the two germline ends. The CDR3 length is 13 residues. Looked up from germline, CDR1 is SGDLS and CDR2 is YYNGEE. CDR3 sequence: CASSVVRDYGYTF. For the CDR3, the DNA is TGTGCCAGCAGCGTAGTCAGGGACTATGGCTACACCTTC.

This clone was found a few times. CDR3 region: CAWEGLAGGSYNEQFF. The DNA for the CDR3 is TGTGCCTGGGAGGGACTAGCGGGGGGGTCCTACAATGAGCAGTTCTTC. The V gene is TRBV30, the J gene TRBJ2-1, with 16 positions matching TRBD2. The CDR3 is 16 residues long. V was clipped by 5 bases and J by 1 base; unmatched bases: 2. From germline, CDR1 is GTSNPN and CDR2 SVGIG (reference sequence).

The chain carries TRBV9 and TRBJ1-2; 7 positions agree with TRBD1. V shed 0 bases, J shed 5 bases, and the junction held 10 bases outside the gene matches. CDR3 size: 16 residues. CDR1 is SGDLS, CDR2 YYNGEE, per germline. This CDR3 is CASSVGTGGLGYGYTF. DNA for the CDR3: TGTGCCAGCAGCGTAGGGACAGGCGGATTGGGATATGGCTACACCTTC.

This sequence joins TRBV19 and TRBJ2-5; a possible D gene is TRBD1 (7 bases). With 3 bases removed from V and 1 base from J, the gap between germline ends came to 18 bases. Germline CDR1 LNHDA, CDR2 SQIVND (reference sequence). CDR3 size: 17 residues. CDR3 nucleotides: TGTGCCAGTAGTATGCCCCGACAGGGACTGGGCCAAGAGACCCAGTACTTC. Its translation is CASSMPRQGLGQETQYF.

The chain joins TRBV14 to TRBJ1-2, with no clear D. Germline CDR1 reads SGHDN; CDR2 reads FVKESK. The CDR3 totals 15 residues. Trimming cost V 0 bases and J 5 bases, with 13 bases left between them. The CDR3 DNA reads TGTGCCAGCAGCCAAGATATGGGCAGTACATATGGCTACACCTTC. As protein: CASSQDMGSTYGYTF. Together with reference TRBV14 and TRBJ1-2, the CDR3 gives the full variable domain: EAGVTQFPSHSVIEKGQTVTLRCDPISGHDNLYWYRRVMGKEIKFLLHFVKESKQDESGMPNNRFLAERTGGTYSTLKVQPAELEDSGVYFCASSQDMGSTYGYTFGSGTRLTVV.

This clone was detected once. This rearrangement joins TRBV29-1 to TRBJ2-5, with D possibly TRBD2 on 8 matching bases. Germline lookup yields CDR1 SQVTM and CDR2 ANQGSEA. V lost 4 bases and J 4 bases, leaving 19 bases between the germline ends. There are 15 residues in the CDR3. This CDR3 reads CSVVSGGAGGETQYF. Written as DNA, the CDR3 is TGCAGCGTTGTGTCGGGGGGGGCAGGGGGAGAGACCCAGTACTTC.

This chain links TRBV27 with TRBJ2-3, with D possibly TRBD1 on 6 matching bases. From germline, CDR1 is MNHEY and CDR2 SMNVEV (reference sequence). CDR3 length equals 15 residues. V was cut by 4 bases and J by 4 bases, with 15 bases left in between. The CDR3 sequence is CASSSTGLFADTQYF. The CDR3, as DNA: TGTGCCAGCAGTTCTACAGGGTTATTTGCAGATACGCAGTATTTT.

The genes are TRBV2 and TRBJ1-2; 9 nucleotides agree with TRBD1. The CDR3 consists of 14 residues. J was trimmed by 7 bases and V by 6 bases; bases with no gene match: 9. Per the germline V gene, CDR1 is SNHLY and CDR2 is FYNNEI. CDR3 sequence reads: CASSSSGTGSGYTF. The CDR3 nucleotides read TGTGCCAGCAGCTCCTCCGGGACAGGGTCTGGCTACACCTTC.

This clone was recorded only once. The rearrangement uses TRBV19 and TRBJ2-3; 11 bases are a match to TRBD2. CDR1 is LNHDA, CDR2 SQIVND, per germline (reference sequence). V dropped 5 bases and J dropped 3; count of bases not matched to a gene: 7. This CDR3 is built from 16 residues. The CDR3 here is CASSLGASGRTDTQYF. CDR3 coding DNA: TGTGCCAGTAGTCTGGGAGCTAGCGGGAGGACAGATACGCAGTATTTT.

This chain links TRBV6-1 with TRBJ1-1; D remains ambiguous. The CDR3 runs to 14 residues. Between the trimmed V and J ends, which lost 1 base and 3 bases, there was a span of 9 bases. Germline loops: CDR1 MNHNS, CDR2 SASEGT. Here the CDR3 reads CASSEGPRYTEAFF. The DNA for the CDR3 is TGTGCCAGCAGTGAAGGCCCGCGATACACTGAAGCTTTCTTT.

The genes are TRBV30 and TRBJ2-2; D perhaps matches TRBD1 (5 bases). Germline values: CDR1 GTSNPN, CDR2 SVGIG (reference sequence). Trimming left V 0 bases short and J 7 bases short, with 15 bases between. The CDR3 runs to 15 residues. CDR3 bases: TGTGCCTGGAGTGTAGTGCAGGGAAGAATCGGGGAGCTGTTTTTT. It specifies CAWSVVQGRIGELFF. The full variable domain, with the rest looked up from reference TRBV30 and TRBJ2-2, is SQTIHQWPATLVQPVGSPLSLECTVEGTSNPNLYWYRQAAGRGLQLLFYSVGIGQISSEVPQNLSASRPQDRQFILSSKKLLLSDSGFYLCAWSVVQGRIGELFFGEGSRLTVL.

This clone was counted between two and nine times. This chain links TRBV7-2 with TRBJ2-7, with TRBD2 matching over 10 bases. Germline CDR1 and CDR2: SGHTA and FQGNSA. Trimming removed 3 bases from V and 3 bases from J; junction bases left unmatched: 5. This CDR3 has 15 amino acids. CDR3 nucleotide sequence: TGTGCCAGCAGCTTTGCTAGCGGGGGATACTACGAGCAGTACTTC. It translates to CASSFASGGYYEQYF.

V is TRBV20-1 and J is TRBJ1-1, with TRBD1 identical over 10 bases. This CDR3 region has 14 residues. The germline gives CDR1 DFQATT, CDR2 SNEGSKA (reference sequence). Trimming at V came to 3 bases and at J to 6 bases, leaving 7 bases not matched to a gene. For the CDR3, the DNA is TGCAGTGCTAGTTTGACAGGGGGCGGATCTGAAGCTTTCTTT. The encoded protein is CSASLTGGGSEAFF.

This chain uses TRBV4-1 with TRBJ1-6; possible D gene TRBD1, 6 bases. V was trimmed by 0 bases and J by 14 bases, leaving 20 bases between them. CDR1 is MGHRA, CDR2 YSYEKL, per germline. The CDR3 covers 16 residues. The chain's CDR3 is CASSQDLTGLRGTLHF. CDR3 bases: TGCGCCAGCAGCCAAGATCTCACAGGGCTAAGGGGAACCCTCCACTTT.